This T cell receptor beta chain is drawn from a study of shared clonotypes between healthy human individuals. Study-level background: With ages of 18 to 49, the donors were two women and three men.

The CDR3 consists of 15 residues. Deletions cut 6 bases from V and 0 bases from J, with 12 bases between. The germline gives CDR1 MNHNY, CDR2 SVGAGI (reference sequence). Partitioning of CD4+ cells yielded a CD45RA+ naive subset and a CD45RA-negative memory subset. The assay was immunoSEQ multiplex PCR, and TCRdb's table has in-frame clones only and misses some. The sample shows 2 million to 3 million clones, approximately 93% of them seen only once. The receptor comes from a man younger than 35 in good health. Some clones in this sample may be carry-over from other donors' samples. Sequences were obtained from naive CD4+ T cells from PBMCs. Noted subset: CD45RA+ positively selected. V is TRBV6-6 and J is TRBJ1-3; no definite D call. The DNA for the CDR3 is TGTGCCAGCAGCCCACGCGGGGTCTCTGGAAACACCATATATTTT. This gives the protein CASSPRGVSGNTIYF.